This paragraph reports one T cell receptor (beta chain). Original processing methods: From reference gene primer amplification, estimates of nucleated cell counts were derived. Only in-frame clones appear in the TCRdb table, and some are missing; sequencing was by immunoSEQ multiplex PCR. V, J and clone size reflect that table, while D and trimming were determined from the DNA. The sample includes some 300,000 clones, roughly 90% of them seen just once. The data belong to a study of blood T cell repertoires in COVID-19. Looking at the study overall: Collection of acute and convalescent COVID-19 samples took place in the United States, Italy and Spain. Nucleic acid was either cDNA or gDNA, and it came from T cells, B-cell-depleted T cells, or PBMCs.

This TCR derives from a man aged 18 to 35 with active or convalescent COVID-19. Sample: peripheral blood.

The CDR3 region is CASNRGGTYEQYF. The DNA of the CDR3 is TGTGCCAGCAACAGGGGAGGAACCTACGAGCAGTACTTC. V and J are TRBV13 and TRBJ2-7; the D gene is possibly TRBD1 (7 bases). This CDR3 is built from 13 residues. Per the germline V gene, CDR1 is PRHDT and CDR2 is FYEKMQ (reference sequence). Trimming removed 7 bases from V and 2 bases from J, with 12 bases in between.